The text below deals with one TCR beta chain. The sample originates from a study of T cell repertoires in cytomegalovirus infection. Per germline, CDR1 MDHEN and CDR2 SYDVKM. The CDR3 spans 15 residues. V was pared by 2 bases and J by 5 bases, with 8 bases of the junction left unmatched. Via MiXCR, TCRdb re-called the reads, giving one row per CDR3 protein. The table records roughly 320,000 distinct CDR3 sequences, over 7.5% of them present only once. Sequencing was performed on PBMCs. The TCR was taken from a human donor in good health (CMV status not recorded). Some clones in this sample may be carry-over from other donors' samples. The genes are TRBV28 and TRBJ1-2; TRBD1 matches at 7 bases. CDR3 coding DNA: TGTGCCAGCAGTTTAGAGGGGGCCTCGGGGTATGGCTACACCTTC. This gives the protein CASSLEGASGYGYTF.